The following is a TCR beta chain sequence with its context. The antigen is unknown. This specimen comes from a study of T cells in narcolepsy. This CDR3 has 19 amino acids. Only in-frame clones appear in the TCRdb table, and some are missing; sequencing was by immunoSEQ multiplex PCR. Of approximately 9,400 clones in the sample, roughly 77% were seen once. Findings and limits, study-wide: Reportedly, autoreactive clonotypes were serially detected in patients' blood but not controls'.

The chain couples TRBV21-1 to TRBJ2-5; the tabulated D call, TRBD1, remains unverified against the DNA. TRBV21-1 is reported as a pseudogene. Sequencing was carried out using CD45RA- memory CD8+ T cells from PBMCs. This clonotype originated in a human donor with narcolepsy. DNA of the CDR3: TGTGCCAGCAGCAAAGTGGCGGTTACAGACAGGGCGACTCAAGAGACCCAGTACTTC. Residues: CASSKVAVTDRATQETQYF.